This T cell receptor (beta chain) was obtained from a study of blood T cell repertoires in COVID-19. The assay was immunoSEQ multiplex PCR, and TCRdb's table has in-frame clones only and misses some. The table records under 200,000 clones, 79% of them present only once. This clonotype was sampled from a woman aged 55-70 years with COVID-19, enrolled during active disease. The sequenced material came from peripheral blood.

The chain's CDR3 is CASSPTVVSTDTQYF. CDR3 in DNA: TGTGCCAGCAGCCCTACAGTAGTGAGCACAGATACGCAGTATTTT. The chain employs TRBV4-2 and TRBJ2-3; no definite D call. CDR1 LGHNA and CDR2 YNFKEQ come from the germline V gene. The V end was cut by 4 bases, the J end by 0 bases, with 11 bases between. The CDR3 runs 15 residues.